This is a list of T cell receptor beta chains from one sample in a study of shared clonotypes between healthy human individuals. Profiled with immunoSEQ multiplex PCR; TCRdb holds only in-frame clones, not every one. The table records 2.5 million or so clones, more than 80% of them present only once. The sequenced sample consisted of naive CD4+ T cells sorted from blood. The source of these receptors is a man between 18 and 29 years old in good health. Each CDR3 is given without its conserved first and last residue. The D gene is left open where the match is weak. Size is stated for part of the rows, as once, few or many counts, or as a class when the clone is expanded.

>NA|TRBD2|TRBJ2-3|TRBV19
ASSGTSGMWQY
>NA|TRBD1|TRBJ1-1|TRBV28
AGGTGSNTEAF
>NA|NA|TRBJ2-7|TRBV4-3
ASSQDYRTEGNPYEQY
>NA|NA|TRBJ2-1|TRBV10-3
AISDRGFNEQF
>NA|TRBD2|NA|TRBV2
ASSGDYLLYEQY
>NA|TRBD1|TRBJ2-5|TRBV4-3
ASRASGTGGETQY
>once|NA|TRBJ1-2|TRBV6-5
ASSMWGEGYT
>NA|TRBD2|TRBJ2-1|TRBV30
AWSGGGLMGNEQF
>few|NA|TRBJ1-1|TRBV30
AWSVRRNTEAF
>NA|NA|TRBJ2-5|TRBV15
ATSPEGGRSQETQY
>NA|TRBD2|TRBJ2-5|TRBV10-3
AISDPGGRLEAQY
>NA|NA|TRBJ2-7|TRBV11-2
ASRRTGTYEQY
>NA|TRBD1|TRBJ1-5|TRBV19
ASSTYRSGTDSNQPQH
>once|TRBD2|TRBJ2-1|TRBV5-1
ASSSSGGAYNEQF
>NA|NA|TRBJ1-1|TRBV2
ASSLSGHEAF
>NA|TRBD2|TRBJ2-3|TRBV5-1
ASSLERLAGTDTQY
>NA|NA|TRBJ1-4|TRBV4-1
ASSASGTPTTNEKLF